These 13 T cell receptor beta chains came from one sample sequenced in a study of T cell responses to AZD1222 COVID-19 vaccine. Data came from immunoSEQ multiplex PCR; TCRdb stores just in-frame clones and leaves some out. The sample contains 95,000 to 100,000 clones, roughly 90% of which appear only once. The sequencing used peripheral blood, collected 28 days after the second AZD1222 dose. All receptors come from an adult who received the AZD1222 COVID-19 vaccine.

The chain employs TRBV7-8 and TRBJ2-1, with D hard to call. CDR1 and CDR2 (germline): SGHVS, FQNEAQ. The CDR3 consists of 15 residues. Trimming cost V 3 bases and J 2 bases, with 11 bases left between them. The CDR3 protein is CASSFQLGAYNEQFF. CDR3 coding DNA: TGTGCCAGCAGCTTTCAATTGGGTGCCTACAATGAGCAGTTCTTC. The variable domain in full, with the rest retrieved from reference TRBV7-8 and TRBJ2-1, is GAGVSQSPRYKVAKRGQDVALRCDPISGHVSLFWYQQALGQGPEFLTYFQNEAQLDKSGLPSDRFFAERPEGSVSTLKIQRTQQEDSAVYLCASSFQLGAYNEQFFGPGTRLTVL.

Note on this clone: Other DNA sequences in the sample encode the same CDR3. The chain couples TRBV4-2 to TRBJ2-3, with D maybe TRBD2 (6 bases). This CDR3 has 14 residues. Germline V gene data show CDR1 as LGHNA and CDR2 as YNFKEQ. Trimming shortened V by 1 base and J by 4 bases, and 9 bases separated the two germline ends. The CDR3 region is CASSQARRADTQYF. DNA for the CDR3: TGTGCCAGCAGCCAAGCCCGGAGGGCAGATACGCAGTATTTT.

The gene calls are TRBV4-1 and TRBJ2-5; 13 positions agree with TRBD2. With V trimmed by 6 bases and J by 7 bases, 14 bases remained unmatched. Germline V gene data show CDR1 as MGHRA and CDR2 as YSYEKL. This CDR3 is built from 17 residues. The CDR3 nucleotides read TGCGCCAGCAGTCGCTTCGGGACTAGCGGGACCGTGGGGACCCAGTACTTC. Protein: CASSRFGTSGTVGTQYF.

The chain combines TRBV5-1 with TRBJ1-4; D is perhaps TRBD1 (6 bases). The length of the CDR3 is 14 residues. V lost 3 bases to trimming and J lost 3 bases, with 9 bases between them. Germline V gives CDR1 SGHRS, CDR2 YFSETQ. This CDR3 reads CASSWTAPNEKLFF. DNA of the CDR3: TGCGCCAGCAGCTGGACAGCTCCTAATGAAAAACTGTTTTTT.

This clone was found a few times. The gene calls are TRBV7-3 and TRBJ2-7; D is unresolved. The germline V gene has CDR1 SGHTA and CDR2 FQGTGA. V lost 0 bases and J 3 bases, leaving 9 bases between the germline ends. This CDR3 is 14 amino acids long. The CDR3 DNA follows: TGTGCCAGCAGCTTAACCCTAGAGAGCTACGAGCAGTACTTC. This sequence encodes CASSLTLESYEQYF.

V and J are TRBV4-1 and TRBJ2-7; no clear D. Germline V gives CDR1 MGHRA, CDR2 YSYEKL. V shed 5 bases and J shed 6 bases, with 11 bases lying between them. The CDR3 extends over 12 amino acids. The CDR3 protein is CASSSLGPEQYF. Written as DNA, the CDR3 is TGCGCCAGCAGCTCCCTCGGACCCGAGCAGTACTTC.

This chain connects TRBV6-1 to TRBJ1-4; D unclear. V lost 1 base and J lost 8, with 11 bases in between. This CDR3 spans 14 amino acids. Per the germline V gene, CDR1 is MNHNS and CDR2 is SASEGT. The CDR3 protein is CASSEGGAREKLFF. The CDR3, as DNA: TGTGCCAGCAGTGAAGGGGGTGCCCGGGAAAAACTGTTTTTT.

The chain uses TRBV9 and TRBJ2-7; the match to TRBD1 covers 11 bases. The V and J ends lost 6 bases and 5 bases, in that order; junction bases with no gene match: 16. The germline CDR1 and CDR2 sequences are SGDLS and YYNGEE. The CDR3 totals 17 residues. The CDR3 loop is CASTPWDRGLGDNEQYF. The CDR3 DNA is TGTGCCAGCACTCCCTGGGACAGGGGGTTGGGAGATAACGAGCAGTACTTC.

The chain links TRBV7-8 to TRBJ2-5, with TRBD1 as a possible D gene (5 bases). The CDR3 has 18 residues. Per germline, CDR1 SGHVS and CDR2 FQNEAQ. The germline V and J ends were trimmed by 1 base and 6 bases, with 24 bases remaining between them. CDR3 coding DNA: TGTGCCAGCAGCTTAGAAAGGGCAGGGTTAGTCAGGCAGAAGACCCAGTACTTC. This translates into CASSLERAGLVRQKTQYF.

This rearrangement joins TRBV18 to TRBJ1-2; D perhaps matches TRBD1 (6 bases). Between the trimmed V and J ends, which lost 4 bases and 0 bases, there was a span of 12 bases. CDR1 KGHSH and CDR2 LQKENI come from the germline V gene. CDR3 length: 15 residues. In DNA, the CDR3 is TGTGCCAGCTCACTACAACAGGGAGCTAACTATGGCTACACCTTC. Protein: CASSLQQGANYGYTF.

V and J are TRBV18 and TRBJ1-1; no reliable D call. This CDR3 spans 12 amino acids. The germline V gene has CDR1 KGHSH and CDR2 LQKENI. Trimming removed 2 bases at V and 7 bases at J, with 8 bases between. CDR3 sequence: CASSPDAFEAFF. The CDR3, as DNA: TGTGCCAGCTCACCAGACGCTTTTGAAGCTTTCTTT.

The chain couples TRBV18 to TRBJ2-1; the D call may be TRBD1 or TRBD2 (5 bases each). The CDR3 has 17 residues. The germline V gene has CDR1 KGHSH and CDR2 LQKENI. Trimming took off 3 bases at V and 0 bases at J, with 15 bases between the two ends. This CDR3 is CASSPRPPGTSYNEQFF. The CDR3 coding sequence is TGTGCCAGCTCACCCCGACCCCCCGGGACCTCCTACAATGAGCAGTTCTTC. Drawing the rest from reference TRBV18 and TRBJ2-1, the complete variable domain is NAGVMQNPRHLVRRRGQEARLRCSPMKGHSHVYWYRQLPEEGLKFMVYLQKENIIDESGMPKERFSAEFPKEGPSILRIQQVVRGDSAAYFCASSPRPPGTSYNEQFFGPGTRLTVL.

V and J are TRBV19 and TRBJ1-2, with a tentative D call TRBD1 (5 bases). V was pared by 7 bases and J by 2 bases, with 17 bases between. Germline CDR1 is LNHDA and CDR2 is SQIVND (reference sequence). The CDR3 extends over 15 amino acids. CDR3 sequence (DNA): TGTGCCAGTATCCGAGGAGGGACGGACAACTATGGCTACACCTTC. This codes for CASIRGGTDNYGYTF.